The 23 T cell receptor beta chains below all came from one sample that was sequenced in a study of blood T cell repertoires in COVID-19. Profiled with immunoSEQ multiplex PCR; TCRdb holds only in-frame clones, not every one. This sample has 150,000 to 180,000 clones; about 80% occur once, and the top ten carry approximately 30%. The material sequenced was peripheral blood. The receptors originated from a woman aged 55-69 years with acute or convalescent COVID-19.

V and J are TRBV4-1 and TRBJ1-2; no definite D call. The CDR3 is made up of 13 amino acids. Germline V gives CDR1 MGHRA, CDR2 YSYEKL. The V end lost 2 bases, the J end lost 4 bases, and 8 bases lay between the germline ends. For the CDR3, the DNA is TGCGCCAGCAGCCAAAGCGGGATCTATGGCTACACCTTC. This codes for CASSQSGIYGYTF.

This sequence joins TRBV4-2 and TRBJ2-5, with D uncertain. The CDR3 loop spans 14 amino acids. The V end was cut by 0 bases, the J end by 0 bases, with 5 bases between. The germline V gene has CDR1 LGHNA and CDR2 YNFKEQ. CDR3 protein: CASSQERYQETQYF. DNA for the CDR3: TGTGCCAGCAGCCAAGAGCGGTACCAAGAGACCCAGTACTTC.

The V gene is TRBV29-1, the J gene TRBJ1-2; D is unresolved. CDR3 length: 14 residues. Trimming stripped 5 bases from V and 5 bases from J, with 18 bases between. Germline CDR1 is SQVTM and CDR2 is ANQGSEA. The CDR3 protein is CSVSHTAGSYGYTF. In nucleotides, the CDR3 is TGCAGCGTTTCGCACACTGCAGGATCTTATGGCTACACCTTC.

CDR3 DNA: TGCGCCAGCAGCCAAGGCGGGGCATTGGCCAGGGGGCTGAACACTGAAGCTTTCTTT. As protein: CASSQGGALARGLNTEAFF. The V gene is TRBV4-1, the J gene TRBJ1-1; 8 bases line up with TRBD1. From germline, CDR1 is MGHRA and CDR2 YSYEKL. CDR3 size: 19 residues. V was pared by 1 base and J by 0 bases, with 13 bases of the junction left unmatched.

The rearrangement joins TRBV30 to TRBJ1-6, with D tentatively TRBD1 (6 bases). This CDR3 is 15 amino acids long. Trimming stripped 2 bases from V and 7 bases from J, with 15 bases between. CDR1 and CDR2 from the germline V gene are GTSNPN and SVGIG (reference sequence). The CDR3 loop is CAWSRGGGANSPLHF. In DNA, the CDR3 is TGTGCCTGGAGTAGGGGAGGGGGGGCGAATTCACCCCTCCACTTT.

The rearrangement joins TRBV29-1 to TRBJ1-1; 7 bases are a match to TRBD1. The CDR3 loop spans 13 amino acids. Germline assignment: CDR1 SQVTM and CDR2 ANQGSEA. This chain's CDR3 is CSVTTGVNTEAFF. CDR3 coding DNA: TGCAGTGTTACCACAGGGGTGAACACTGAAGCTTTCTTT.

V usage is TRBV27 and J usage is TRBJ1-6; D is uncertain. Trimming removed 4 bases at V and 8 bases at J, with 24 bases between. This CDR3 has 18 amino acids. Germline CDR1 MNHEY, CDR2 SMNVEV (reference sequence). The CDR3 loop reads CASSSSSPQLGRYSPLHF. Here the CDR3 DNA reads TGTGCCAGCAGTTCCTCCTCGCCCCAGTTAGGCAGGTATTCACCCCTCCACTTT.

A single count supports this clone. V usage is TRBV27 and J usage is TRBJ1-5; the D gene is possibly TRBD1 (6 bases). V lost 2 bases to trimming and J lost 1 base, with 12 bases between them. Germline values: CDR1 MNHEY, CDR2 SMNVEV (reference sequence). The CDR3 is 16 amino acids. The CDR3 loop is CASSLRGKGSNQPQHF. The CDR3 bases are TGTGCCAGCAGTTTAAGGGGGAAAGGGAGCAATCAGCCCCAGCATTTT.

This clone was counted between two and nine times. The chain uses TRBV19 and TRBJ1-6, with TRBD1 as a possible D gene (5 bases). This CDR3 contains 15 residues. V shed 1 base and J shed 10 bases, with 14 bases lying between them. CDR1 and CDR2 (germline): LNHDA, SQIVND (reference sequence). As DNA, the CDR3 is TGTGCCAGTAGTATAGGCGACCCAAGGGGATCACCCCTCCACTTT. Amino acids: CASSIGDPRGSPLHF. The entire variable domain, with the rest obtained from reference TRBV19 and TRBJ1-6, is as follows: DGGITQSPKYLFRKEGQNVTLSCEQNLNHDAMYWYRQDPGQGLRLIYYSQIVNDFQKGDIAEGYSVSREKKESFPLTVTSAQKNPTAFYLCASSIGDPRGSPLHFGNGTRLTVT.

The chain combines TRBV6-1 with TRBJ1-1; D unresolved. The germline CDR1 and CDR2 sequences are MNHNS and SASEGT. This CDR3 region has 14 residues. V lost 5 bases and J 4 bases, leaving 14 bases between the germline ends. The CDR3 sequence: CASSPITVATEAFF. CDR3 in DNA: TGTGCCAGCAGTCCCATAACGGTTGCCACTGAAGCTTTCTTT.

V usage is TRBV4-2 and J usage is TRBJ2-7; 11 bases match TRBD1. CDR3 length equals 16 residues. V dropped 4 bases and J dropped 7; count of bases not matched to a gene: 12. The germline CDR1 and CDR2 sequences are LGHNA and YNFKEQ. The CDR3 region is CASSPSTGQGAREQYF. CDR3 nucleotides: TGTGCCAGCAGCCCCTCCACCGGACAGGGGGCGAGGGAGCAGTACTTC.

The chain uses TRBV7-2 and TRBJ1-6; maybe TRBD1 (5 bases). This CDR3 has 13 amino acids. Germline CDR1 SGHTA, CDR2 FQGNSA. Trimming cost V 2 bases and J 8 bases, with 7 bases left between them. CDR3 bases: TGTGCCAGCAGCTTAACCAGGGATTCACCCCTCCACTTT. As protein: CASSLTRDSPLHF.

This clone was observed a single time. The V call is TRBV18, the J call TRBJ1-1; a possible D gene is TRBD1 (6 bases). V gave up 4 bases and J gave up 0 bases, with 12 bases separating them. Per germline, CDR1 KGHSH and CDR2 LQKENI. CDR3 length: 15 residues. The CDR3 DNA reads as TGTGCCAGCTCACTCGCGGACAGCATGAACACTGAAGCTTTCTTT. It codes for CASSLADSMNTEAFF.

The chain joins TRBV13 to TRBJ2-3; D is unclear. Trimming shortened V by 1 base and J by 1 base, and 6 bases separated the two germline ends. Germline loops: CDR1 PRHDT, CDR2 FYEKMQ (reference sequence). This CDR3 comprises 14 residues. CDR3 residues: CASSLVAGTDTQYF. The CDR3 bases are TGTGCCAGCAGCTTAGTGGCCGGCACAGATACGCAGTATTTT. Full variable domain (rest looked up from reference TRBV13 and TRBJ2-3): AAGVIQSPRHLIKEKRETATLKCYPIPRHDTVYWYQQGPGQDPQFLISFYEKMQSDKGSIPDRFSAQQFSDYHSELNMSSLELGDSALYFCASSLVAGTDTQYFGPGTRLTVL.

This sequence joins TRBV6-6 and TRBJ2-2; possible D gene TRBD1, 6 bases. From germline, CDR1 is MNHNY and CDR2 SVGAGI (reference sequence). Trimming cost V 4 bases and J 3 bases, with 15 bases left between them. The CDR3 is made up of 16 amino acids. CDR3 DNA sequence: TGTGCCAGCAGTTCCTCCAGGGGCGCGGACACCGGGGAGCTGTTTTTT. Its translation is CASSSSRGADTGELFF.

The rearrangement uses TRBV2 and TRBJ1-2; D gene uncertain. V was clipped by 0 bases and J by 4 bases, with 6 bases between them. The CDR3 extends over 13 amino acids. Per the germline V gene, CDR1 is SNHLY and CDR2 is FYNNEI. The CDR3 region has the DNA TGTGCCAGCAGTGAAGCGGGGAGCTATGGCTACACCTTC. Translation gives CASSEAGSYGYTF.

CDR3 region: CASSSPGQGLGEAFF. In nucleotides, the CDR3 is TGTGCCAGCAGTTCACCGGGACAGGGGTTGGGAGAAGCTTTCTTT. This chain joins TRBV6-5 and TRBJ1-1, with 10 bases aligning to TRBD1. Germline V gene lookup returns CDR1 MNHEY and CDR2 SVGAGI. This CDR3 has 15 amino acids. J gave up 8 bases and V 4 bases, and 10 bases lay outside the gene matches.

Only one count was recorded for this clone. The genes are TRBV4-1 and TRBJ2-6, with 8 nucleotides matching TRBD1. This CDR3 contains 18 residues. Germline CDR1 is MGHRA and CDR2 is YSYEKL. The V segment lost 4 bases and the J segment 4 bases; nucleotides outside the gene matches: 12. CDR3 loop: CASSPLAGGAEGANVLTF. As DNA, the CDR3 is TGCGCCAGCAGCCCCCTGGCAGGGGGCGCGGAAGGGGCCAACGTCCTGACTTTC.

The chain joins TRBV5-1 to TRBJ2-3; 12 nucleotides agree with TRBD2. The CDR3 runs to 16 residues. Germline-derived CDR1 and CDR2 are SGHRS and YFSETQ. Unmatched junction bases numbered 3, after V lost 1 base and J lost 3 bases. The CDR3 loop reads CASSLILAGGTDTQYF. The CDR3 DNA sequence: TGCGCCAGCAGCTTGATACTAGCGGGGGGTACAGATACGCAGTATTTT.

This chain links TRBV6-2 or TRBV6-3 with TRBJ1-1; weak D call: TRBD1 (6 bases). CDR1 is MNHEY, CDR2 SVGEGT, per germline. This CDR3 region has 16 residues. Trimming left V 6 bases short and J 3 bases short, with 20 bases between. The CDR3 DNA reads TGTGCCAGCAGCCACAGCTACAGGGATAGGCACACTGAAGCTTTCTTT. Translation: CASSHSYRDRHTEAFF.

The chain employs TRBV4-1 and TRBJ2-1; TRBD2 aligns across 9 bases. Germline lookup yields CDR1 MGHRA and CDR2 YSYEKL. The junction had 10 bases not matched to a gene; V was cut back by 0 bases and J by 4 bases. The CDR3 contains 18 residues. The CDR3 sequence: CASSQDGAGGPVYNEQFF. CDR3 in DNA: TGCGCCAGCAGCCAAGACGGCGCGGGGGGGCCGGTTTACAATGAGCAGTTCTTC.

V usage is TRBV7-2 and J usage is TRBJ2-5; 9 nucleotides agree with TRBD2. After removal of 1 base from V and 1 base from J, the junction contained 4 bases not matched to a gene. The CDR3 totals 16 residues. Germline lookup yields CDR1 SGHTA and CDR2 FQGNSA. The CDR3 here is CASSLVAAGGQETQYF. The CDR3 DNA follows: TGTGCCAGCAGCTTAGTGGCAGCGGGGGGCCAAGAGACCCAGTACTTC.

CDR3 protein: CASSLQGSSPLHF. The CDR3 coding sequence is TGTGCCAGCAGCTTACAGGGGAGTTCACCCCTCCACTTT. The chain is built from TRBV7-3 and TRBJ1-6, with TRBD1 as a possible D gene (6 bases). The CDR3 is 13 amino acids. The V gene lost 2 bases and the J gene lost 9 bases, with 8 bases spanning the gap. Germline V gives CDR1 SGHTA, CDR2 FQGTGA.